This TCR beta chain emerged from a study of blood T cell repertoires in COVID-19. The CDR3 sequence is 14 residues long. V lost 5 bases and J lost 0, with 8 bases in between. From germline, CDR1 is SGHTA and CDR2 FQGNSA. In the original analysis: For nucleated cells, counts were estimated from reference gene primer amplification. TCRdb's copy holds only in-frame clones and misses some; the assay was immunoSEQ multiplex PCR. V and J calls and clone size come straight from that table; D and trimming were deduced from the DNA. Altogether about 59,000 clones are present, roughly 85% being singletons, with the ten largest covering 3.5%.

This sequence originates from a man between 60 and 75 years old with acute or convalescent COVID-19. The gene calls are TRBV7-2 and TRBJ1-3, with D unclear. Sequences were obtained from peripheral blood. The CDR3 region has the DNA TGTGCCAGCAGCCTAGATATCTCTGGAAACACCATATATTTT. Encoded protein: CASSLDISGNTIYF.